This T cell receptor (beta chain) emerged from a study of blood T cell repertoires in COVID-19. Study at large: Samples taken during acute and convalescent COVID-19 were collected in the United States, Italy and Spain. Sources were T cells, B-cell-depleted T cells, or PBMCs; the material itself was cDNA or gDNA.

In the study's own analysis: Estimated nucleated cell counts came from reference gene primer amplification. Clones were sequenced by immunoSEQ multiplex PCR, and TCRdb holds only the in-frame ones, with some missing. V, J and clone size were drawn from that table, and D and trimming were deduced from the DNA. Here the sample spans more than 250,000 clones, around four fifths being singletons. Germline CDR1 and CDR2: KGHDR and SFDVKD. This CDR3 is built from 13 residues. Trimming left V 5 bases short and J 1 base short, with 4 bases between. V gene TRBV24-1 combines with J gene TRBJ2-2; D not resolved. Sequencing was done on a sample of peripheral blood. This sequence was found in a woman between 45 and 65 years old with acute or convalescent COVID-19. The CDR3 protein is CATSGQNTGELFF. In DNA form, the CDR3 reads TGTGCCACCAGTGGGCAGAACACCGGGGAGCTGTTTTTT.